This T cell receptor (beta chain) was captured by sequencing in a study of Ad26.COV2.S vaccination and SARS-CoV-2 variants. Overall study context: Once or twice, 56 days apart, Ad26.COV2.S was delivered intramuscularly. Overall study results and limits: Reports say spike-specific CD8+ and CD4+ T cell responses covered substantial breadth after vaccination. Researchers reported similar non-spike TCR breadth in vaccine and placebo recipients.

The CDR3 has 14 residues. In germline, CDR1 is SGHTA, CDR2 FQGNSA. Clones were read by immunoSEQ multiplex PCR, and TCRdb kept only the in-frame ones, dropping some. The table has more than 400,000 clones, less than 95% seen once. As for treatment: 15 to 20 received Ad26.COV2.S at low or high dose, single or two shots; roughly five received placebo; per-sample allocation not given. Collection of samples fell on day 63 after the first vaccine or placebo injection. Boston provided a donor who was an adult aged 18-55 years. To note about this clone: Its antigen is still unknown. Sequence at one end of the junction differs from germline and may be a read error.

This chain connects TRBV7-2 to TRBJ1-1; TRBD1 might be the D (6 bases). The sequence was collected from a person between 18 and 65 years old who received the Ad26.COV2.S COVID-19 vaccine or a placebo. Material: peripheral blood, obtained in a trial of Ad26.COV2.S vaccine versus placebo. The CDR3 coding sequence is TGTGCCAGCAGCTTAAGGAGGGGGGGACATGAAACTTTCTTT. Translating gives CASSLRRGGHETFF.